This is a list of T cell receptor beta chains from one sample in a study of CD8 T cells in ankylosing spondylitis. TCRdb used MiXCR to reprocess the 5' RACE reads, holding one entry per CDR3 protein. Of more than 650,000 distinct CDR3 sequences in the sample, approximately 10% are singletons; the top ten hold about 0.5%. The sequenced sample consisted of blood, either unsorted or a sorted T cell fraction (not recorded which). The source is a male donor with ankylosing spondylitis. Each CDR3 is given with its conserved first and last residue. The D gene is left open where the match is weak. Not every row has a clone size; where given, it reads once, few, many or a size class.

V gene: TRBV6-1; J gene: TRBJ2-6; clone size: few; D gene: TRBD1; CDR3 DNA: TGTGCCAGCACCGGACAGGGGGCGTCATACGTCCTGACTTTC; CDR3 protein: CASTGQGASYVLTF
V gene: TRBV7-8; J gene: TRBJ2-1; clone size: few; D gene: -; CDR3 DNA: TGTGCCAGCAGCCGTGGACCAACCAGCGACTACTACAATGAGCAGTTCTTC; CDR3 protein: CASSRGPTSDYYNEQFF
V gene: TRBV6-1; J gene: TRBJ2-3; clone size: few; D gene: TRBD1; CDR3 DNA: TGTGCCAGCAGTCCTGTTACAGGGGATTATACGCAGTATTTT; CDR3 protein: CASSPVTGDYTQYF
V gene: TRBV6-2/TRBV6-3; J gene: TRBJ2-7; clone size: -; D gene: TRBD1; CDR3 DNA: TGTGCCACTCGGGACAGCGCCTACGAGCAGTACTTC; CDR3 protein: CATRDSAYEQYF
V gene: TRBV20-1; J gene: TRBJ2-7; clone size: many; D gene: -; CDR3 DNA: TGCAGTGCTAGCTACAGCCCGCCCTACGAGCAGTACTTC; CDR3 protein: CSASYSPPYEQYF
V gene: TRBV6-2/TRBV6-3; J gene: TRBJ1-1; clone size: few; D gene: -; CDR3 DNA: TGTGCCAGCACCCACGGCACACAACGACTTGGTTTCTATGGGAACACTGAAGCTTTCTTT; CDR3 protein: CASTHGTQRLGFYGNTEAFF
V gene: TRBV7-9; J gene: TRBJ2-4; clone size: few; D gene: -; CDR3 DNA: TGTGCCAGCAGCTTACGACCCGGGGTAGGCAAAAACATTCAGTACTTC; CDR3 protein: CASSLRPGVGKNIQYF
V gene: TRBV28; J gene: TRBJ1-1; clone size: -; D gene: -; CDR3 DNA: TGTGCCAGCCAGTACACTGAAGCTTTCTTT; CDR3 protein: CASQYTEAFF
V gene: TRBV7-2; J gene: TRBJ1-1; clone size: -; D gene: -; CDR3 DNA: TGTGCCAGCAGCTTTAACTCAGGGGACACTGAAGCTTTCTTT; CDR3 protein: CASSFNSGDTEAFF
V gene: TRBV10-3; J gene: TRBJ2-3; clone size: few; D gene: -; CDR3 DNA: TGTGCCTCCACCCCCGGGACCACAGATACGCAGTATTTT; CDR3 protein: CASTPGTTDTQYF
V gene: TRBV11-3; J gene: TRBJ2-1; clone size: -; D gene: -; CDR3 DNA: TGTGCCAGCAGTCTTCTTTACAGCGATGAGCAGTTCTTC; CDR3 protein: CASSLLYSDEQFF
V gene: TRBV25-1; J gene: TRBJ1-2; clone size: -; D gene: -; CDR3 DNA: TGTGCCAGCAGTTTCGACAAACCGGAGGGCTACACCTTC; CDR3 protein: CASSFDKPEGYTF
V gene: TRBV28; J gene: TRBJ1-6; clone size: few; D gene: -; CDR3 DNA: TGTGCCAGCAGTGAGGGGGGCTCCTATAATTCACCCCTCCACTTT; CDR3 protein: CASSEGGSYNSPLHF
V gene: TRBV28; J gene: TRBJ1-6; clone size: many; D gene: -; CDR3 DNA: TGTGCCAGCAGTTTGAGGGAATATAATTCACCCCTCCACTTT; CDR3 protein: CASSLREYNSPLHF
V gene: TRBV29-1; J gene: TRBJ1-1; clone size: -; D gene: -; CDR3 DNA: TGCAGCGCCCATCAGGGGAGCACTGAAGCTTTCTTT; CDR3 protein: CSAHQGSTEAFF
V gene: TRBV5-1; J gene: TRBJ2-7; clone size: many; D gene: -; CDR3 DNA: TGCGCCAGCAGCTTTGGTGAGGCCTACGAGCAGTACTTC; CDR3 protein: CASSFGEAYEQYF
V gene: TRBV19; J gene: TRBJ2-1; clone size: -; D gene: -; CDR3 DNA: TGTGCCACCAACGTTGGGGCTACCCAGTTCTTC; CDR3 protein: CATNVGATQFF
V gene: TRBV12-3/TRBV12-4; J gene: TRBJ2-7; clone size: -; D gene: -; CDR3 DNA: TGTGCCAGCAAGAATGGTGTAGGGGGCTACGAGCAGTACTTC; CDR3 protein: CASKNGVGGYEQYF
V gene: TRBV20-1; J gene: TRBJ2-1; clone size: -; D gene: TRBD2; CDR3 DNA: TGCAGTGCTAGCCCGGAGTCTAGCGGGTCCAATGAGCAGTTCTTC; CDR3 protein: CSASPESSGSNEQFF
V gene: TRBV4-3; J gene: TRBJ2-7; clone size: -; D gene: -; CDR3 DNA: TGCGCCAGCAGCCAAGATCGTTACAGAGCCTCCTACGAGCAGTACTTC; CDR3 protein: CASSQDRYRASYEQYF
V gene: TRBV20-1; J gene: TRBJ1-2; clone size: -; D gene: -; CDR3 DNA: TGCAGTGCTAGAGAACGGGTGGTTGGCTACACCTTC; CDR3 protein: CSARERVVGYTF
V gene: TRBV24-1; J gene: TRBJ2-3; clone size: few; D gene: TRBD1; CDR3 DNA: TGTGCCACCAGTGGTGTCGGGACAGGGGGCTTTAGCACAGATACGCAGTATTTT; CDR3 protein: CATSGVGTGGFSTDTQYF
V gene: TRBV10-3; J gene: TRBJ2-3; clone size: -; D gene: -; CDR3 DNA: TGTGCCATCAGTGAGTCGGAGGATACGCAGTATTTT; CDR3 protein: CAISESEDTQYF
V gene: TRBV6-5; J gene: TRBJ1-1; clone size: -; D gene: -; CDR3 DNA: TGTGCCAGCAGTTACCGCACAGGTACCCTGGGAGGGTCTTTCTTT; CDR3 protein: CASSYRTGTLGGSFF
V gene: TRBV21-1; J gene: TRBJ1-1; clone size: few; D gene: -; CDR3 DNA: TGTGCCAGCAGCAAAATGGGGGGACCACCCTCGGGAATACGCACTGAAGCTTTCTTT; CDR3 protein: CASSKMGGPPSGIRTEAFF
V gene: TRBV7-3; J gene: TRBJ1-1; clone size: many; D gene: -; CDR3 DNA: TGTGCCAGCAGCTTAACGCCCGGGGGCACTGAAGCTTTCTTT; CDR3 protein: CASSLTPGGTEAFF
V gene: TRBV10-3; J gene: TRBJ2-3; clone size: -; D gene: TRBD1; CDR3 DNA: TGTGCCATCAGACCCCAGGGGGCCGGGACAGATACGCAGTATTTT; CDR3 protein: CAIRPQGAGTDTQYF
V gene: TRBV3-1; J gene: TRBJ1-2; clone size: few; D gene: -; CDR3 DNA: TGTGCCAGCAGCCAAGCGTCAGGGAGCTATGGCTACACCTTC; CDR3 protein: CASSQASGSYGYTF
V gene: TRBV24-1; J gene: TRBJ2-1; clone size: -; D gene: -; CDR3 DNA: TGTGCCACCAGGCAGACTAGCAATGAGCAGTTCTTC; CDR3 protein: CATRQTSNEQFF
V gene: TRBV11-2; J gene: TRBJ1-1; clone size: few; D gene: -; CDR3 DNA: TGTGCCAGCAGCTTCAGCCTCGTGAGCACTGAAGCTTTCTTT; CDR3 protein: CASSFSLVSTEAFF
V gene: TRBV29-1; J gene: TRBJ2-5; clone size: many; D gene: -; CDR3 DNA: TGCAGCGTTGACAGGGGCGGTGGAGAGACCCAGTACTTC; CDR3 protein: CSVDRGGGETQYF
V gene: TRBV7-9; J gene: TRBJ2-4; clone size: -; D gene: -; CDR3 DNA: TGTGCCAGCAGCCCGCTTGGTAGTAGTTCAAACATTCAGTACTTC; CDR3 protein: CASSPLGSSSNIQYF
V gene: TRBV27; J gene: TRBJ2-3; clone size: -; D gene: -; CDR3 DNA: TGTGCCAGCAGTGGGAGATGGGGTTACACAGATACGCAGTATTTT; CDR3 protein: CASSGRWGYTDTQYF
V gene: TRBV6-5; J gene: TRBJ1-1; clone size: few; D gene: -; CDR3 DNA: TGTGCCAGCAGTTCGGGGGCCTTTGAAGCTTTCTTT; CDR3 protein: CASSSGAFEAFF
V gene: TRBV3-1; J gene: TRBJ2-1; clone size: -; D gene: -; CDR3 DNA: TGTGCCAGCAGCCCACGGCCAGGTTACGATGAGCAGTTCTTC; CDR3 protein: CASSPRPGYDEQFF
V gene: TRBV20-1; J gene: TRBJ2-5; clone size: few; D gene: -; CDR3 DNA: TGCAGTGCTCCGCCAGGGAGTTTAGGCTTGGAGACCCAGTACTTC; CDR3 protein: CSAPPGSLGLETQYF
V gene: TRBV4-1; J gene: TRBJ2-3; clone size: few; D gene: -; CDR3 DNA: TGCGCCAGCAGCCAACCGGCTAGAAGCGGCGCAGATACGCAGTATTTT; CDR3 protein: CASSQPARSGADTQYF
V gene: TRBV29-1; J gene: TRBJ1-2; clone size: few; D gene: -; CDR3 DNA: TGCAGCGTTGATTGGGGCTACACCTTC; CDR3 protein: CSVDWGYTF
V gene: TRBV9; J gene: TRBJ2-2; clone size: -; D gene: -; CDR3 DNA: TGTGCCAGTAACAAGGTTGGGGGGATGAATATCGGGGAGCTGTTTTTT; CDR3 protein: CASNKVGGMNIGELFF
V gene: TRBV7-3; J gene: TRBJ2-5; clone size: -; D gene: TRBD1; CDR3 DNA: TGTGCCAGCTCCCCGGGACAGGGGTACGGAGAGACCCAGTACTTC; CDR3 protein: CASSPGQGYGETQYF
V gene: TRBV10-3; J gene: TRBJ1-5; clone size: -; D gene: -; CDR3 DNA: TGTGCCATCAGTGAGTCGCGGAACAGCGGAAATCAGCCCCAGCATTTT; CDR3 protein: CAISESRNSGNQPQHF
V gene: TRBV12-3/TRBV12-4; J gene: TRBJ2-3; clone size: -; D gene: TRBD1; CDR3 DNA: TGTGCCAGCAGTTTTTTTCTTACAGGGGAGGATACGCAGTATTTT; CDR3 protein: CASSFFLTGEDTQYF
V gene: TRBV7-2; J gene: TRBJ1-6; clone size: few; D gene: TRBD1; CDR3 DNA: TGTGCCAGCAGCTTAGCTGGGACAGGGGGATGGTATAATTCACCCCTCCACTTT; CDR3 protein: CASSLAGTGGWYNSPLHF
V gene: TRBV20-1; J gene: TRBJ2-1; clone size: few; D gene: -; CDR3 DNA: TGCAGTGCTTTCCCGTCGACTAGGGGCGGGCAGTTCTTC; CDR3 protein: CSAFPSTRGGQFF
V gene: TRBV20-1; J gene: TRBJ2-7; clone size: few; D gene: TRBD1; CDR3 DNA: TGCAGTGCCCCCCCCGGGACAGGATCCTACGAGCAGTACTTC; CDR3 protein: CSAPPGTGSYEQYF
V gene: TRBV5-1; J gene: TRBJ2-3; clone size: few; D gene: -; CDR3 DNA: TGCGCCAGCAGCTTTGGACTTACCACAGATACGCAGTATTTT; CDR3 protein: CASSFGLTTDTQYF
V gene: TRBV9; J gene: TRBJ1-5; clone size: -; D gene: TRBD1; CDR3 DNA: TGTGCCAGCAGCGTAGATGACAGGGTTAATCAGCCCCAGCATTTT; CDR3 protein: CASSVDDRVNQPQHF
V gene: TRBV29-1; J gene: TRBJ1-3; clone size: -; D gene: -; CDR3 DNA: TGCAGCGTTTCCAGTGAAGACTCTGGAAACACCATATATTTT; CDR3 protein: CSVSSEDSGNTIYF
V gene: TRBV20-1; J gene: TRBJ2-7; clone size: few; D gene: TRBD1; CDR3 DNA: TGCAGTGCTAGAGGGGACAGGGGCGACGAGCAGTACTTC; CDR3 protein: CSARGDRGDEQYF
V gene: TRBV7-9; J gene: TRBJ2-1; clone size: many; D gene: -; CDR3 DNA: TGTGCCAGCCACCGGGACGGGATCTACAATGAGCAGTTCTTC; CDR3 protein: CASHRDGIYNEQFF
V gene: TRBV20-1; J gene: TRBJ1-5; clone size: few; D gene: TRBD1; CDR3 DNA: TGCAGTGCCCGGACAGGGCCGCTCGTTCCGAATCAGCCCCAGCATTTT; CDR3 protein: CSARTGPLVPNQPQHF
V gene: TRBV7-6; J gene: TRBJ2-7; clone size: -; D gene: -; CDR3 DNA: TGTGCCAGCAGCTCTGATAGCGGTTACTCCTACGAGCAGTACTTC; CDR3 protein: CASSSDSGYSYEQYF
V gene: TRBV20-1; J gene: TRBJ1-1; clone size: -; D gene: TRBD1; CDR3 DNA: TGCAGTGCTTTCCGGCAGGGGGGTGAAGCTTTCTTT; CDR3 protein: CSAFRQGGEAFF
V gene: TRBV5-1; J gene: TRBJ2-2; clone size: -; D gene: -; CDR3 DNA: TGCGCCAGCAGCTTGAGCCCGGTGGGACTCACCGGGGAGCTGTTTTTT; CDR3 protein: CASSLSPVGLTGELFF
V gene: TRBV7-9; J gene: TRBJ2-1; clone size: many; D gene: -; CDR3 DNA: TGTGCTACAGCTTACAATGAGCAGTTCTTC; CDR3 protein: CATAYNEQFF
V gene: TRBV6-7; J gene: TRBJ2-6; clone size: -; D gene: TRBD1; CDR3 DNA: TGTGCCAGCAGTTACCTCGGACAGGGGGGGACTGGGGCCAACGTCCTGACTTTC; CDR3 protein: CASSYLGQGGTGANVLTF
V gene: TRBV7-9; J gene: TRBJ2-7; clone size: -; D gene: -; CDR3 DNA: TGTGCCAGCGCGGAGTGGAGGAGTAGCTCCTACGAGCAGTACTTC; CDR3 protein: CASAEWRSSSYEQYF
V gene: TRBV21-1; J gene: TRBJ2-7; clone size: few; D gene: -; CDR3 DNA: TGTGCCAGCAGCAAGACGGGACTAGCGGGAGTTAACTACGAGCAGTACTTC; CDR3 protein: CASSKTGLAGVNYEQYF
V gene: TRBV7-8; J gene: TRBJ2-7; clone size: many; D gene: -; CDR3 DNA: TGTGCCAGCAGCTTAGATAGGAGCGCGAGCTCCTACGAGCAGTACTTC; CDR3 protein: CASSLDRSASSYEQYF
V gene: TRBV18; J gene: TRBJ1-4; clone size: -; D gene: TRBD1; CDR3 DNA: TGTGCCAGCTCACCTAACACAGGGGGCGATGAAAAACTGTTTTTT; CDR3 protein: CASSPNTGGDEKLFF